This TCR beta chain was captured by sequencing in a study of OX40 agonist ivuxolimab in advanced cancers. Study-level information: Enrolled patients in dose escalation had cancers that were hepatocellular carcinoma, melanoma, renal cell or head and neck cancer.

Assay: immunoSEQ multiplex PCR; the TCRdb copy retains only in-frame clones and omits some. The table records 25,000 to 35,000 clones, approximately 84% of them present only once. Between the trimmed V and J ends, which lost 2 bases and 5 bases, there was a span of 11 bases. CDR3 size: 14 residues. Germline V gene data show CDR1 as SGHKS and CDR2 as YYEKEE (reference sequence). The material was CD4+ or CD8+ T cells sorted from blood, obtained in a trial of the OX40 agonist ivuxolimab. The sequence derives from an adult with an advanced solid tumor such as melanoma, head and neck, liver or kidney cancer. The rearrangement links TRBV5-5 to TRBJ1-5, with D unresolved. The CDR3 coding sequence is TGTGCCAGCAGCTTTCCGGGTGACCATCAGCCCCAGCATTTT. This encodes CASSFPGDHQPQHF. Supplemented by reference TRBV5-5 and TRBJ1-5, the full variable domain reads DAGVTQSPTHLIKTRGQQVTLRCSPISGHKSVSWYQQVLGQGPQFIFQYYEKEERGRGNFPDRFSARQFPNYSSELNVNALLLGDSALYLCASSFPGDHQPQHFGDGTRLSIL.